Following are 22 T cell receptor beta chains from one sample sequenced in a study of early stage breast cancer tumors. Using immunoSEQ multiplex PCR, the repertoire was profiled, and TCRdb retains in-frame clones only, with some absent. The sample contains around 10,000 clones, roughly 67% of which appear only once. Sequenced: breast tumor tissue. All receptors derive from a person aged 55 to 75 with breast cancer.

The chain links TRBV18 to TRBJ2-3; D unresolved. The CDR3 runs to 12 residues. In germline, CDR1 is KGHSH, CDR2 LQKENI. V was shortened by 2 bases and J by 6 bases, with 6 bases between the two germline ends. In nucleotides, the CDR3 is TGTGCCAGCTCACCAATCTCTGATACGCAGTATTTT. Residues: CASSPISDTQYF.

The rearrangement joins TRBV5-6 to TRBJ2-1, with 13 bases fitting TRBD2. The germline gives CDR1 SGHDT, CDR2 YYEEEE. The CDR3 contains 15 residues. J gave up 9 bases and V 2 bases, and 5 bases lay outside the gene matches. The CDR3 DNA reads as TGTGCCAGCAGCTTCCGGAGACTAGCGGGGGGTGAGCAGTTCTTC. Protein sequence: CASSFRRLAGGEQFF.

The chain joins TRBV28 to TRBJ2-3; D is ambiguous. CDR3 length: 16 residues. V shed 6 bases and J shed 1 base, with 17 bases lying between them. CDR1 and CDR2 from the germline V gene are MDHEN and SYDVKM. Here the CDR3 DNA reads TGTGCCAGCAGCTTCTACACCCAGCCCGGCACAGATACGCAGTATTTT. Its translation: CASSFYTQPGTDTQYF.

V and J are TRBV5-4 and TRBJ2-7; 11 positions agree with TRBD2. Germline CDR1 and CDR2: SGHNT and YYREEE (reference sequence). This CDR3 has 16 residues. Trimming removed 0 bases from V and 4 bases from J; junction bases left unmatched: 6. This CDR3 reads CASSLAPGLAAYEQYF. Here the CDR3 DNA reads TGTGCCAGCAGCTTGGCTCCGGGACTAGCGGCTTACGAGCAGTACTTC.

This clone has just one count. The V call is TRBV29-1, the J call TRBJ2-2; 7 bases map to TRBD1. The CDR3 runs to 14 residues. Germline values: CDR1 SQVTM, CDR2 ANQGSEA. The DNA for the CDR3 is TGCCCCGTCTATGCAGGGGGTTGGTCCGGGGAGCTGTTTTTT. Its translation: CPVYAGGWSGELFF.

This chain links TRBV29-1 with TRBJ1-3; the D gene is possibly TRBD1 (6 bases). The CDR3 length is 13 residues. The V gene's germline CDR1 is SQVTM and CDR2 ANQGSEA. Trimming cost V 7 bases and J 0 bases, with 10 bases left between them. In DNA form, the CDR3 reads TGCAGCGCCGGGGGGCACTCTGGAAACACCATATATTTT. This encodes CSAGGHSGNTIYF.

In its sample, this clone was seen once. This rearrangement joins TRBV4-2 to TRBJ2-2, with D perhaps being TRBD1 or TRBD2 (6 bases each). The CDR3 length is 15 residues. With 4 bases removed from V and 4 bases from J, the gap between germline ends came to 13 bases. CDR1 is LGHNA, CDR2 YNFKEQ, per germline. For the CDR3, the DNA is TGTGCCAGCAGCCGCCTTGGGGGGCCCACCGGGGAGCTGTTTTTT. Protein: CASSRLGGPTGELFF.

This chain links TRBV18 with TRBJ2-2; D remains unclear. Germline-derived CDR1 and CDR2 are KGHSH and LQKENI. Deletions cut 0 bases from V and 7 bases from J, with 3 bases between. The CDR3 is 12 amino acids. The CDR3 nucleotides are TGTGCCAGCTCACCACCAGTCGGGGAGCTGTTTTTT. Translating it yields CASSPPVGELFF.

This clone appeared a single time. The chain links TRBV30 to TRBJ1-2, with TRBD1 identical over 10 bases. Germline CDR1 GTSNPN, CDR2 SVGIG (reference sequence). V lost 5 bases to trimming and J lost 7 bases; unmatched junction nucleotides: 7. The CDR3 loop spans 13 amino acids. CDR3 sequence: CAWSPDRGLGYTF. The CDR3 region has the DNA TGTGCCTGGTCCCCTGACAGGGGGCTTGGCTACACCTTC.

This clone was detected once. This chain uses TRBV6-6 with TRBJ2-7, with D hard to call. The CDR3 has 13 amino acids. CDR1 and CDR2 from the germline V gene are MNHNY and SVGAGI (reference sequence). Deletions cut 4 bases from V and 2 bases from J, with 9 bases between. CDR3 residues: CASSWPNAYEQYF. Written as DNA, the CDR3 is TGTGCCAGCAGTTGGCCCAATGCCTACGAGCAGTACTTC.

The chain has TRBV7-9 and TRBJ1-5; possible D gene TRBD1, 6 bases. The CDR3 loop spans 14 amino acids. Germline V gene data show CDR1 as SEHNR and CDR2 as FQNEAQ (reference sequence). Between the trimmed V and J ends, which lost 5 bases and 4 bases, there was a span of 12 bases. The CDR3 DNA is TGTGCCAGCAGCGAAGACAGGCCAAATCAGCCCCAGCATTTT. Amino acid sequence: CASSEDRPNQPQHF. Complete variable domain (other parts from reference TRBV7-9 and TRBJ1-5): DTGVSQNPRHKITKRGQNVTFRCDPISEHNRLYWYRQTLGQGPEFLTYFQNEAQLEKSRLLSDRFSAERPKGSFSTLEIQRTEQGDSAMYLCASSEDRPNQPQHFGDGTRLSIL.

The J gene is TRBJ2-3, the V gene TRBV5-4, with TRBD1 identical over 12 bases. This CDR3 has 15 residues. CDR1 is SGHNT, CDR2 YYREEE, per germline (reference sequence). With V trimmed by 3 bases and J by 4 bases, 3 bases remained unmatched. CDR3 sequence reads: CASSWGQGASDTQYF. The CDR3 nucleotides are TGTGCCAGCAGCTGGGGACAGGGGGCGTCAGATACGCAGTATTTT.

The chain links TRBV30 to TRBJ1-3; TRBD1 is a possible D gene (5 bases). The CDR3 totals 14 residues. Germline CDR1 GTSNPN, CDR2 SVGIG (reference sequence). V was clipped by 0 bases and J by 6 bases, with 12 bases between them. This CDR3 reads CAWSVSGSKNTIYF. The CDR3 DNA follows: TGTGCCTGGAGTGTCTCAGGGAGTAAAAACACCATATATTTT.

J is TRBJ2-3 and V is TRBV11-2; TRBD2 matches 11 bases. This CDR3 has 17 residues. The junction had 10 bases not matched to a gene; V was cut back by 5 bases and J by 3 bases. From germline, CDR1 is SGHAT and CDR2 FQNNGV. CDR3: CASSRLALAGATDTQYF. CDR3 DNA: TGTGCCAGCAGCCGCTTAGCACTAGCGGGAGCTACAGATACGCAGTATTTT. The full variable domain, completed using reference TRBV11-2 and TRBJ2-3, is EAGVAQSPRYKIIEKRQSVAFWCNPISGHATLYWYQQILGQGPKLLIQFQNNGVVDDSQLPKDRFSAERLKGVDSTLKIQPAKLEDSAVYLCASSRLALAGATDTQYFGPGTRLTVL.

This rearrangement joins TRBV6-1 to TRBJ2-2, with 14 bases identical to TRBD2. The CDR3 runs 15 residues. With V trimmed by 8 bases and J by 6 bases, 5 bases remained unmatched. Germline CDR1 MNHNS, CDR2 SASEGT. The CDR3 loop reads CASEGLAGDPGELFF. The CDR3 DNA is TGTGCCAGCGAGGGACTAGCGGGGGATCCCGGGGAGCTGTTTTTT.

The CDR3 sequence is CASSTWTGGDYGYTF. The CDR3 DNA is TGTGCCAGCAGTACCTGGACAGGGGGCGACTATGGCTACACCTTC. The J gene is TRBJ1-2, the V gene TRBV6-1; 11 bases align to TRBD1. Germline V CDR1 and CDR2: MNHNS, SASEGT. Trimming took 5 bases from V and 3 from J; bases not matched to a gene: 5. This CDR3 comprises 15 residues.

The chain has TRBV19 and TRBJ1-1; no clear D. CDR3 length: 14 amino acids. In germline, CDR1 is LNHDA, CDR2 SQIVND (reference sequence). V was trimmed by 7 bases and J by 4 bases, leaving 16 bases between them. CDR3 sequence (DNA): TGTGCCAGTACCATAGGCGGGGTCCGCACTGAAGCTTTCTTT. Translated, it gives CASTIGGVRTEAFF. Looking up the rest from reference TRBV19 and TRBJ1-1 gives the full variable domain: DGGITQSPKYLFRKEGQNVTLSCEQNLNHDAMYWYRQDPGQGLRLIYYSQIVNDFQKGDIAEGYSVSREKKESFPLTVTSAQKNPTAFYLCASTIGGVRTEAFFGQGTRLTVV.

This sequence joins TRBV18 and TRBJ2-3, with 9 bases fitting TRBD1. V trimming: 6 bases; J trimming: 3 bases; junction bases outside the gene matches: 4. In germline, CDR1 is KGHSH, CDR2 LQKENI. This CDR3 has 14 residues. The CDR3 DNA reads as TGTGCCAGCTCCCCCGGGACAGGGACAGATACGCAGTATTTT. This translates into CASSPGTGTDTQYF. The entire variable domain, with the rest obtained from reference TRBV18 and TRBJ2-3, is as follows: NAGVMQNPRHLVRRRGQEARLRCSPMKGHSHVYWYRQLPEEGLKFMVYLQKENIIDESGMPKERFSAEFPKEGPSILRIQQVVRGDSAAYFCASSPGTGTDTQYFGPGTRLTVL.

This chain connects TRBV5-5 to TRBJ2-1, with 7 bases fitting TRBD1. There are 15 residues in the CDR3. From germline, CDR1 is SGHKS and CDR2 YYEKEE (reference sequence). After removal of 4 bases from V and 7 bases from J, the junction contained 11 bases not matched to a gene. Written as DNA, the CDR3 is TGTGCCAGCAGCCGGCACCACGCGACAGGGAATGAGCAGTTCTTC. Encoded protein: CASSRHHATGNEQFF.

The rearrangement links TRBV29-1 to TRBJ2-1; D may correspond to TRBD1 or TRBD2 (5 bases each). CDR1 is SQVTM and CDR2 is ANQGSEA in the germline V gene. V lost 7 bases, J lost 8 bases, and 15 bases lay in between. The CDR3 is 12 residues long. The CDR3 region has the DNA TGCAGCGCCCGGGTCAGGGACCATGAGCAGTTCTTC. Its translation is CSARVRDHEQFF.

This clone was recorded only once. This rearrangement joins TRBV7-2 to TRBJ2-7; 7 nucleotides align to TRBD1. Germline assignment: CDR1 SGHTA and CDR2 FQGNSA. This CDR3 has 13 amino acids. Trimming removed 5 bases from V and 6 bases from J; junction bases left unmatched: 7. The CDR3 protein is CASSAGQAREQYF. The CDR3 DNA follows: TGTGCCAGCAGCGCCGGACAGGCTCGCGAGCAGTACTTC.

This clone occurred once. V is TRBV27 and J is TRBJ1-1; D is uncertain. V lost 6 bases to trimming and J lost 5 bases, with 13 bases between them. Looked up from germline, CDR1 is MNHEY and CDR2 is SMNVEV (reference sequence). The CDR3 contains 13 residues. The CDR3 sequence is CASSSWAGTEAFF. CDR3 in DNA: TGTGCCAGCAGCTCCTGGGCTGGGACTGAAGCTTTCTTT.